This T cell receptor (beta chain) was captured in a study of CD8+ T cells in alopecia areata. Study background: Oral tofacitinib, 5 to 10 mg twice daily, was given in an open-label trial. Overall study findings and caveats: In scalp samples, resident alphabeta T cells of normal skin are also sequenced. Clonality exceeded that of normal scalp in lesional scalp, most notably in alopecia totalis/universalis.

RNA extraction and reverse transcription yielded cDNA as sequencing template. The repertoire was sequenced with immunoSEQ multiplex PCR; TCRdb's copy has only in-frame clones and lacks some. The sample includes about 70,000 clones, about 44% of them seen just once. A remark on this clone: As yet, its antigen is unknown.

The sample was CD8+ T cells sorted from blood, taken at week 0. This TCR was sampled from a human donor with alopecia areata.

The CDR3 DNA reads as TGCGCCAGCAGCTTTGAGGACCAACCTGAGGAGACCCAGTACTTC. As protein: CASSFEDQPEETQYF. The chain employs TRBV5-1 and TRBJ2-5; no definite D call. With 2 bases removed from V and 5 bases from J, the gap between germline ends came to 16 bases. The CDR3 extends over 15 amino acids. Germline CDR1 reads SGHRS; CDR2 reads YFSETQ.